Below are 19 T cell receptor beta chains sequenced from a single sample in a study of identical twins. TCRdb fed the 5' RACE reads into MiXCR, producing one record per CDR3 protein. The sample has about 1.7 million distinct CDR3 sequences; roughly a third are singletons. The specimen was cord blood. All receptors come from a newborn girl in good health.

This clonotype was counted a single time. The V gene is TRBV18, the J gene TRBJ1-1, with D possibly matching TRBD1 (6 bases). CDR1 is KGHSH, CDR2 LQKENI, per germline. CDR3 size: 16 residues. Trimming removed 3 bases at V and 4 bases at J, with 18 bases between. The CDR3 protein is CASSPDRRGLSTEAFF. CDR3 coding DNA: TGTGCCAGCTCACCCGACAGGAGAGGGTTGAGCACTGAAGCTTTCTTT.

The rearrangement uses TRBV3-1 and TRBJ2-1; TRBD2 aligns across 8 bases. This CDR3 is built from 16 residues. V was clipped by 5 bases and J by 0 bases; unmatched bases: 6. In germline, CDR1 is LGHDT, CDR2 YNNKEL (reference sequence). CDR3 sequence (DNA): TGTGCCAGCAGCTCACGGACTAGCCCCTCCTACAATGAGCAGTTCTTC. This sequence encodes CASSSRTSPSYNEQFF.

DNA for the CDR3: TGTGCCGTCGGGGGAGTATCAGATACGCAGTATTTT. Amino acids: CAVGGVSDTQYF. V usage is TRBV6-1 and J usage is TRBJ2-3, with a tentative D call TRBD2 (6 bases). Per the germline V gene, CDR1 is MNHNS and CDR2 is SASEGT. Trimming cost V 11 bases and J 4 bases, with 13 bases left between them. The CDR3 covers 12 residues.

The chain employs TRBV7-8 and TRBJ2-7, with D perhaps TRBD1 or TRBD2 (5 bases each). V was pared by 5 bases and J by 3 bases, with 14 bases between. The CDR3 extends over 14 amino acids. Germline assignment: CDR1 SGHVS and CDR2 FQNEAQ. The CDR3 is CASSGTSTVYEQYF. In DNA form, the CDR3 reads TGTGCCAGCAGCGGGACCAGCACAGTCTACGAGCAGTACTTC.

In this sample, this clonotype turned up a few times. For the CDR3, the DNA is TGCAGTGCGAATCCTAGCGGGAGGGACACCGGGGAGCTGTTTTTT. It specifies CSANPSGRDTGELFF. The chain carries TRBV20-1 and TRBJ2-2; 12 bases map to TRBD2. Germline assignment: CDR1 DFQATT and CDR2 SNEGSKA (reference sequence). The CDR3 sequence is 15 residues long. V was pared by 6 bases and J by 3 bases, with 5 bases of the junction left unmatched.

In this sample, this clonotype turned up a few times. J is TRBJ2-5 and V is TRBV4-2; D is undetermined. V was pared by 0 bases and J by 1 base, with 6 bases between. The CDR3 has 14 amino acids. Looked up from germline, CDR1 is LGHNA and CDR2 is YNFKEQ. CDR3 region: CASSQELVQETQYF. The CDR3 DNA follows: TGTGCCAGCAGCCAAGAGCTGGTCCAAGAGACCCAGTACTTC.

The genes are TRBV6-5 and TRBJ2-7; D is uncertain. Trimming shortened V by 6 bases and J by 7 bases, and 16 bases separated the two germline ends. Per germline, CDR1 MNHEY and CDR2 SVGAGI. The CDR3 covers 13 residues. CDR3 region: CASRRTHMEEQYF. The CDR3 DNA reads TGTGCCAGCAGGAGGACCCACATGGAGGAGCAGTACTTC.

The chain carries TRBV28 and TRBJ2-1; D ambiguous. Germline V gene data show CDR1 as MDHEN and CDR2 as SYDVKM. The CDR3 extends over 11 amino acids. V dropped 3 bases and J dropped 12 bases, with 9 bases sitting between them. DNA for the CDR3: TGTGCCAGCAGTTTCCGTAGTGGGCAGTTCTTC. It encodes CASSFRSGQFF.

The chain combines TRBV12-3 or TRBV12-4 with TRBJ2-3; TRBD2 agrees at 9 bases. The CDR3 is 17 amino acids. V lost 7 bases and J lost 0; bases outside the gene matches: 11. The CDR3 sequence: CASTGGTSRASTDTQYF. The DNA of the CDR3 is TGTGCCAGCACCGGAGGGACTAGCAGGGCTAGCACAGATACGCAGTATTTT.

This clonotype was counted only a few times. The chain links TRBV27 to TRBJ1-6; D gene ambiguous. V lost 4 bases and J 5 bases, leaving 3 bases between the germline ends. CDR3 length equals 12 residues. Germline values: CDR1 MNHEY, CDR2 SMNVEV (reference sequence). The CDR3 reads CASSSNNSPLHF. Written as DNA, the CDR3 is TGTGCCAGCAGTTCCAATAATTCACCCCTCCACTTT.

The chain has TRBV7-9 and TRBJ1-2, with a possible D match to TRBD1 (5 bases). This CDR3 is 20 amino acids long. Germline lookup yields CDR1 SEHNR and CDR2 FQNEAQ (reference sequence). V was shortened by 2 bases and J by 7 bases, with 32 bases between the two germline ends. CDR3 bases: TGTGCCAGCAGCTTATTCGCCGACCGGGAAGGCCCCATCCGGGGGGTTGGCTACACCTTC. Protein product: CASSLFADREGPIRGVGYTF.

Notes on this clonotype: The germline gene is not matched at one end of the junction; a read error may be the cause. The chain couples TRBV7-9 to TRBJ2-1; TRBD1 is a possible D gene (6 bases). The CDR3 runs 19 residues. CDR1 and CDR2 from the germline V gene are SEHNR and FQNEAQ (reference sequence). CDR3 DNA sequence: TGTGCCAGCAGCTTAGTTACAGGGTTCCCTGCACTGGAATACAATGAGCATTTCTTC. The encoded protein is CASSLVTGFPALEYNEHFF.

The V call is TRBV4-1, the J call TRBJ2-1; 8 bases map to TRBD2. J lost 0 bases, V lost 1 base, and 2 bases had no gene match. Germline values: CDR1 MGHRA, CDR2 YSYEKL. This CDR3 is 16 amino acids long. The CDR3 spells CASSQGSGSSYNEQFF. The DNA for the CDR3 is TGCGCCAGCAGCCAAGGGAGCGGGAGCTCCTACAATGAGCAGTTCTTC.

This clonotype was observed a few times. Germline and junction disagree at one end, which may indicate a read error. The chain joins TRBV5-1 to TRBJ2-3; 8 bases line up with TRBD2. CDR3 size: 16 residues. Germline lookup yields CDR1 SGHRS and CDR2 YFSETQ. CDR3 sequence reads: CTSSLALAGSTDTQYF. Here the CDR3 DNA reads TGCACCAGCAGCTTGGCCTTAGCGGGGAGCACAGATACGCAGTATTTT.

On this clonotype itself: This could be a read error, since a much larger clone is one nucleotide away. The chain links TRBV5-1 to TRBJ2-3, with D maybe TRBD2 (5 bases). The CDR3 spans 18 residues. Germline V lookup: CDR1 SGHRS, CDR2 YFSETQ. The DNA of the CDR3 is TGCGCCAGCAGCTTGGACCCCCCACTAGATTGGAGCACAGATGCGCAGTATTTT. Residues: CASSLDPPLDWSTDAQYF.

There are a few counts of this clonotype. This chain joins TRBV7-6 and TRBJ2-7; the D gene is possibly TRBD2 (5 bases). This CDR3 has 14 amino acids. In germline, CDR1 is SGHVS, CDR2 FNYEAQ. V lost 2 bases to trimming and J lost 3 bases, with 11 bases between them. Written as DNA, the CDR3 is TGTGCCAGCAGCTTATCCGGGATGTTCTACGAGCAGTACTTC. It specifies CASSLSGMFYEQYF. Complete variable domain (other parts from reference TRBV7-6 and TRBJ2-7): GAGVSQSPRYKVTKRGQDVALRCDPISGHVSLYWYRQALGQGPEFLTYFNYEAQQDKSGLPNDRFSAERPEGSISTLTIQRTEQRDSAMYRCASSLSGMFYEQYFGPGTRLTVT.

This clonotype was seen only a few times. CDR3 sequence (DNA): TGTGCCAGCAGTTTATTAGACAGGGGTATACATGGCTACACCTTC. It specifies CASSLLDRGIHGYTF. This sequence joins TRBV27 and TRBJ1-2; 8 positions match TRBD1. Per the germline V gene, CDR1 is MNHEY and CDR2 is SMNVEV (reference sequence). Germline trimming cut 1 base from V and 6 bases from J; bases unmatched to any gene: 7. This CDR3 is built from 15 residues.

This clonotype was seen a handful of times. The chain links TRBV10-3 to TRBJ1-2; D uncertain. The CDR3 runs to 11 residues. Per the germline V gene, CDR1 is ENHRY and CDR2 is SYGVKD. V lost 7 bases to trimming and J lost 2 bases, with 5 bases between them. The CDR3 protein is CAITENYGYTF. The CDR3 region has the DNA TGTGCCATCACCGAGAACTATGGCTACACCTTC.

The chain uses TRBV25-1 and TRBJ1-2; weak D call: TRBD1 (5 bases). V was pared by 1 base and J by 2 bases, with 8 bases between. The germline gives CDR1 MGHDK, CDR2 SYGVNS. The CDR3 consists of 14 residues. In DNA form, the CDR3 reads TGTGCCAGCAGTGAATTTCAGGGCAACTATGGCTACACCTTC. It is translated as CASSEFQGNYGYTF.